The entry below gives a single T cell receptor (beta chain) sequence along with its context. The entry originates in a study of blood T cell repertoires in COVID-19. Assay: immunoSEQ multiplex PCR; the TCRdb copy retains only in-frame clones and omits some. The sample includes under 150,000 clones, 88% seen only once; the top ten take 28%. V shed 0 bases and J 8 bases; nucleotides not matched to a gene: 6. This CDR3 spans 16 amino acids. Per germline, CDR1 SGHAT and CDR2 FQNNGV. The sequenced material came from peripheral blood. The gene calls are TRBV11-2 and TRBJ1-4; 10 bases are shared with TRBD1. This TCR was recovered from a human donor in a cohort sampled during active COVID-19. The CDR3 loop reads CASSLEAGQGLEKLFF. The CDR3 bases are TGTGCCAGCAGCTTAGAAGCGGGACAGGGGTTGGAAAAACTGTTTTTT.